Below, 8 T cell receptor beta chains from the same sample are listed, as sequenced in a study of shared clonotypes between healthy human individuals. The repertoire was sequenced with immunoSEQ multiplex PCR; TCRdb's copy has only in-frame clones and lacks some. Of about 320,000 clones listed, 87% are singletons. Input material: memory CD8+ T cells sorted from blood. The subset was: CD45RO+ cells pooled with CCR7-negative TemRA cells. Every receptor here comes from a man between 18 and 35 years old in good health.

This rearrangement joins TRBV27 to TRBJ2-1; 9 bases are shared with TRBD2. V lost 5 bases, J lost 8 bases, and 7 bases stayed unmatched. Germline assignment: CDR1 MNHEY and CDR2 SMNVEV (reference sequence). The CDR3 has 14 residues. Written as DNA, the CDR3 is TGTGCCAGCAGTCCAAAGGGACTAGCCTATGAGCAGTTCTTC. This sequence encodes CASSPKGLAYEQFF.

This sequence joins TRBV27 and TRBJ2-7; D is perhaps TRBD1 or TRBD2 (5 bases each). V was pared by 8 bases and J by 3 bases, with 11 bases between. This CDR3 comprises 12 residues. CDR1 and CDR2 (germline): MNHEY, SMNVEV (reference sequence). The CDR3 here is CASEGNGYEQYF. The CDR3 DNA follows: TGTGCCAGCGAGGGGAATGGCTACGAGCAGTACTTC.

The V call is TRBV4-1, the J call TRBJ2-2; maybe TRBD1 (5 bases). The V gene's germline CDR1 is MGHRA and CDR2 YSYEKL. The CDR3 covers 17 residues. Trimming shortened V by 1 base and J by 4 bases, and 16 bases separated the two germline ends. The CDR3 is CASSQAFRGKSTGELFF. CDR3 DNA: TGCGCCAGCAGCCAAGCATTTAGGGGCAAGAGCACCGGGGAGCTGTTTTTT.

The CDR3 DNA is TGTGCCAGCAGTTACCGCAGGATGAACACTGAAGCTTTCTTT. Residues: CASSYRRMNTEAFF. The V and J genes are TRBV6-6 and TRBJ1-1; unclear D gene. Germline values: CDR1 MNHNY, CDR2 SVGAGI (reference sequence). There are 14 residues in the CDR3. Trimming took off 2 bases at V and 0 bases at J, with 7 bases between the two ends.

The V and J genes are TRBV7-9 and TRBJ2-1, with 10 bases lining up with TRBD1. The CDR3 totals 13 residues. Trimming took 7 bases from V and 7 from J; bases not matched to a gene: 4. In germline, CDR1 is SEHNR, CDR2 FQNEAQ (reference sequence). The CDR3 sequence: CASTDRGQNEQFF. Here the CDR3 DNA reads TGTGCCAGCACCGACAGGGGGCAGAATGAGCAGTTCTTC.

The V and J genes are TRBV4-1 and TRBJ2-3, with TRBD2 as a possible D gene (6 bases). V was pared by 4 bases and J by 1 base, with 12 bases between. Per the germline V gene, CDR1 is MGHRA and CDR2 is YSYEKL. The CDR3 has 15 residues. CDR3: CASSRTWGGTDTQYF. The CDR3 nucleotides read TGCGCCAGCAGCCGCACGTGGGGGGGCACAGATACGCAGTATTTT.

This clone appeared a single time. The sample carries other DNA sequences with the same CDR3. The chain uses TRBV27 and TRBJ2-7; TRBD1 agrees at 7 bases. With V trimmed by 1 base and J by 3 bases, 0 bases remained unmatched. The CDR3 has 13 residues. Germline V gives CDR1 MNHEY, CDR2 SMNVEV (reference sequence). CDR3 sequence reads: CASSLYRGYEQYF. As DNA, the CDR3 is TGTGCCAGCAGTTTATACAGGGGCTACGAGCAGTACTTC.

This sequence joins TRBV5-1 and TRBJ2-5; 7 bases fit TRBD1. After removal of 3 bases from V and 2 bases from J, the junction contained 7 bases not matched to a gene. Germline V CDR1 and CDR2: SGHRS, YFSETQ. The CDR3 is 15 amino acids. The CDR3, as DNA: TGCGCCAGCAGCTACCGGACAGGTTTACAAGAGACCCAGTACTTC. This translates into CASSYRTGLQETQYF.